This T cell receptor beta chain is drawn from a study of glioma-infiltrating T cells after dendritic cell vaccination. Study background: Glioblastoma patients came from Phase I and II dendritic cell vaccination trials. Patients received three intradermal dendritic cell vaccine injections at biweekly intervals.

Selection required adequate fresh-frozen tumor tissue plus more than two years' survival data. PBMC sampling occurred before vaccination, two weeks after the third dose, and at progression. Profiled with immunoSEQ multiplex PCR; TCRdb holds only in-frame clones, not every one. The table lists roughly 51,000 clones, 65% to 90% of them singletons, with roughly 10% in the top ten. Germline-derived CDR1 and CDR2 are SGHTA and FQGNSA. This CDR3 is built from 19 residues. Trimming at V came to 5 bases and at J to 8 bases, leaving 15 bases not matched to a gene. V gene TRBV7-2 combines with J gene TRBJ2-1; the match to TRBD2 covers 16 bases. Sequenced material: blood, taken before dendritic cell vaccination. The receptor was isolated from a human donor with glioblastoma. In DNA form, the CDR3 reads TGTGCCAGCAGCCTGAGCGGGACTAGCGGGAGGGCTCTCCGTTATGAGCAGTTCTTC. This encodes CASSLSGTSGRALRYEQFF.